The rows below give T cell receptor beta chains drawn from one sample of a study of T cells in Graves' hyperthyroidism and ophthalmopathy. Each CDR3 protein is one row after TCRdb ran MiXCR on the multiplex PCR reads. The sample holds roughly 580,000 distinct CDR3 sequences; about 45% are singletons and the top ten take 8% to 8.5%. The specimen was peripheral blood or thyroid tissue (not recorded which). The origin of the receptors is a young woman with Graves' hyperthyroidism. The CDR3 runs from the conserved cysteine through the conserved F or W. A D gene is named only where the DNA matches it firmly. Some rows have no size entry. The others give once, few or many, or a class for an expanded clone.

CASRTGDGNQPQHF	TGTGCCAGCCGAACAGGGGATGGCAATCAGCCCCAGCATTTT	-	TRBD1	TRBV2	TRBJ1-5
CASSATENYGYTF	TGTGCCAGCAGCGCGACAGAGAACTATGGCTACACCTTC	many	-	TRBV2	TRBJ1-2
CASSFWSTEAFF	TGTGCCAGCAGTTTCTGGAGCACTGAAGCTTTCTTT	few	-	TRBV7-9	TRBJ1-1
CSASRRTYEQYF	TGCAGTGCTTCTCGGCGGACCTACGAGCAGTACTTC	-	-	TRBV20-1	TRBJ2-7
CASTTKRGAETQYF	TGTGCCAGCACCACCAAGCGGGGTGCTGAGACCCAGTACTTC	few	TRBD2	TRBV7-9	TRBJ2-5
CASSPGPKYEQYF	TGTGCCAGCTCACCAGGGCCCAAGTACGAGCAGTACTTC	few	-	TRBV7-8	TRBJ2-7
CASSSTGDGNTIYF	TGCGCCAGCAGCTCCACAGGGGATGGAAACACCATATATTTT	once	TRBD1	TRBV5-1	TRBJ1-3
CATTDRIAKNIQYF	TGTGCCACCACCGACAGGATAGCCAAAAACATTCAGTACTTC	once	-	TRBV10-3	TRBJ2-4
CASKDRMGEAFF	TGTGCCAGCAAAGACAGGATGGGTGAAGCTTTCTTT	-	-	TRBV6-2/TRBV6-3	TRBJ1-1
CAISVSGADTQYF	TGTGCCATCAGTGTATCGGGGGCAGATACGCAGTATTTT	few	-	TRBV10-3	TRBJ2-3
CARSERASQETQYF	TGTGCCAGAAGTGAGAGGGCCAGCCAAGAGACCCAGTACTTC	-	-	TRBV2	TRBJ2-5
CASSPWTGEKLFF	TGTGCCAGCAGCCCTTGGACGGGAGAAAAACTGTTTTTT	many	-	TRBV7-9	TRBJ1-4
CASSLAAGVTNSPLHF	TGTGCCAGCAGCTTGGCCGCAGGGGTTACGAATTCACCCCTCCACTTT	few	-	TRBV5-4	TRBJ1-6
CATSSAGTGPTGNTIYF	TGTGCCACCAGCAGCGCCGGGACAGGTCCAACTGGAAACACCATATATTTT	-	TRBD1	TRBV15	TRBJ1-3
CATSKLAGAPGELFF	TGTGCCACCAGCAAGTTAGCGGGAGCCCCCGGGGAGCTGTTTTTT	-	TRBD2	TRBV15	TRBJ2-2
CAIGPSTGAFF	TGTGCCATCGGCCCCAGTACAGGGGCTTTCTTT	many	-	TRBV10-3	TRBJ1-1
CSVGPGQGDEKLFF	TGCAGCGTTGGTCCGGGACAGGGGGACGAAAAACTGTTTTTT	-	TRBD1	TRBV29-1	TRBJ1-4
CSAPGGVGIRTQHF	TGCAGTGCTCCAGGGGGGGTGGGGATCCGGACCCAGCATTTT	-	TRBD1	TRBV20-1	TRBJ1-5
CASSVSGTTQETQYF	TGTGCCAGCAGCGTATCCGGGACTACCCAAGAGACCCAGTACTTC	-	TRBD2	TRBV9	TRBJ2-5
CATSSWAGSHEQYF	TGTGCCACCAGCAGCTGGGCAGGGAGCCACGAGCAGTACTTC	-	-	TRBV15	TRBJ2-7
CASSQVRQPDEKLFF	TGCGCCAGCAGCCAAGTACGACAGCCCGATGAAAAACTGTTTTTT	-	-	TRBV7-8	TRBJ1-4
CATSTGTGDYGYTF	TGTGCCACCAGCACCGGGACAGGGGACTATGGCTACACCTTC	-	TRBD1	TRBV15	TRBJ1-2
CASSPRDSLNYGYTF	TGTGCCAGCAGTCCCCGGGACAGCCTGAACTATGGCTACACCTTC	-	TRBD1	TRBV2	TRBJ1-2
CAVRTSGSPGFGETQYF	TGTGCCGTCAGGACTAGCGGGAGCCCTGGGTTCGGCGAGACCCAGTACTTC	-	TRBD2	TRBV10-3	TRBJ2-5
CSAKEQRDYEQYF	TGCAGTGCTAAGGAACAGAGGGACTACGAGCAGTACTTC	-	-	TRBV20-1	TRBJ2-7
CASSFMGRLNQPQHF	TGTGCCAGCAGTTTTATGGGACGGCTCAATCAGCCCCAGCATTTT	few	-	TRBV12-3/TRBV12-4	TRBJ1-5
CATRPSMGGEKLFF	TGTGCCACCCGACCCTCCATGGGGGGTGAAAAACTGTTTTTT	-	-	TRBV19	TRBJ1-4
CASTGAPGNTIYF	TGTGCCAGCACAGGGGCGCCGGGAAACACCATATATTTT	-	-	TRBV2	TRBJ1-3
CSVVGVRMNTEAFF	TGCAGCGTTGTGGGGGTTAGGATGAACACTGAAGCTTTCTTT	-	-	TRBV29-1	TRBJ1-1
CSSGGYTEAFF	TGCAGTAGCGGGGGTTACACTGAAGCTTTCTTT	few	-	TRBV20-1	TRBJ1-1
CASSLAGAGLTSEKLFF	TGTGCCAGCAGTTTGGCAGGGGCGGGTTTGACTAGTGAAAAACTGTTTTTT	-	-	TRBV2	TRBJ1-4
CASSNGQNPNTGELFF	TGCGCCAGCAGTAACGGACAGAACCCGAACACCGGGGAGCTGTTTTTT	-	-	TRBV5-1	TRBJ2-2
CASLGNTGELFF	TGTGCCAGCTTGGGGAACACCGGGGAGCTGTTTTTT	few	-	TRBV7-2	TRBJ2-2
CASRGQGNDEQYF	TGCGCCAGCAGGGGACAGGGAAATGACGAGCAGTACTTC	many	TRBD1	TRBV10-2	TRBJ2-7
CATSREVGDKAGYTF	TGTGCCACCAGCAGAGAAGTAGGGGACAAAGCAGGCTACACCTTC	-	-	TRBV15	TRBJ1-2
CASSSGTIRGSPLHF	TGTGCCAGCAGCTCCGGGACAATTAGAGGTTCACCCCTCCACTTT	-	-	TRBV2	TRBJ1-6
CASRGLAGVSSYEQYF	TGTGCCAGCAGGGGACTAGCGGGGGTGAGCTCCTACGAGCAGTACTTC	-	TRBD2	TRBV6-5	TRBJ2-7
CASSHPPVRRYEQYF	TGTGCCAGCAGCCATCCCCCGGTCAGGCGCTACGAGCAGTACTTC	-	-	TRBV7-3	TRBJ2-7
CAIRGLDYYGYTF	TGTGCCATCAGGGGGCTCGACTACTATGGCTACACCTTC	-	-	TRBV10-3	TRBJ1-2
CVSSSDRNAEAFF	TGTGTCTCTTCCTCGGACAGGAACGCTGAAGCTTTCTTC	-	TRBD1	TRBV10-3	TRBJ1-1
CASSESGQRPNEKLFF	TGTGCCAGCAGTGAATCAGGACAGCGACCTAATGAAAAACTGTTTTTT	medium-sized	-	TRBV25-1	TRBJ1-4
CASSSNFKNTEAFF	TGTGCCAGCAGTTCTAATTTCAAGAACACTGAAGCTTTCTTT	-	-	TRBV9	TRBJ1-1
CAARQGGSGNTIYF	TGTGCCGCCAGACAGGGAGGGTCTGGAAACACCATATATTTT	-	TRBD1	TRBV15	TRBJ1-3
CASSWGRNTEAFF	TGTGCCAGCAGTTGGGGCAGAAACACTGAAGCTTTCTTT	many	-	TRBV7-9	TRBJ1-1
CSVEDPRLAANEQFF	TGCAGCGTTGAAGATCCCAGACTAGCGGCCAATGAGCAGTTCTTC	-	TRBD2	TRBV29-1	TRBJ2-1
CSAPDGQETQYF	TGCAGTGCTCCTGACGGACAAGAGACCCAGTACTTC	many	-	TRBV20-1	TRBJ2-5